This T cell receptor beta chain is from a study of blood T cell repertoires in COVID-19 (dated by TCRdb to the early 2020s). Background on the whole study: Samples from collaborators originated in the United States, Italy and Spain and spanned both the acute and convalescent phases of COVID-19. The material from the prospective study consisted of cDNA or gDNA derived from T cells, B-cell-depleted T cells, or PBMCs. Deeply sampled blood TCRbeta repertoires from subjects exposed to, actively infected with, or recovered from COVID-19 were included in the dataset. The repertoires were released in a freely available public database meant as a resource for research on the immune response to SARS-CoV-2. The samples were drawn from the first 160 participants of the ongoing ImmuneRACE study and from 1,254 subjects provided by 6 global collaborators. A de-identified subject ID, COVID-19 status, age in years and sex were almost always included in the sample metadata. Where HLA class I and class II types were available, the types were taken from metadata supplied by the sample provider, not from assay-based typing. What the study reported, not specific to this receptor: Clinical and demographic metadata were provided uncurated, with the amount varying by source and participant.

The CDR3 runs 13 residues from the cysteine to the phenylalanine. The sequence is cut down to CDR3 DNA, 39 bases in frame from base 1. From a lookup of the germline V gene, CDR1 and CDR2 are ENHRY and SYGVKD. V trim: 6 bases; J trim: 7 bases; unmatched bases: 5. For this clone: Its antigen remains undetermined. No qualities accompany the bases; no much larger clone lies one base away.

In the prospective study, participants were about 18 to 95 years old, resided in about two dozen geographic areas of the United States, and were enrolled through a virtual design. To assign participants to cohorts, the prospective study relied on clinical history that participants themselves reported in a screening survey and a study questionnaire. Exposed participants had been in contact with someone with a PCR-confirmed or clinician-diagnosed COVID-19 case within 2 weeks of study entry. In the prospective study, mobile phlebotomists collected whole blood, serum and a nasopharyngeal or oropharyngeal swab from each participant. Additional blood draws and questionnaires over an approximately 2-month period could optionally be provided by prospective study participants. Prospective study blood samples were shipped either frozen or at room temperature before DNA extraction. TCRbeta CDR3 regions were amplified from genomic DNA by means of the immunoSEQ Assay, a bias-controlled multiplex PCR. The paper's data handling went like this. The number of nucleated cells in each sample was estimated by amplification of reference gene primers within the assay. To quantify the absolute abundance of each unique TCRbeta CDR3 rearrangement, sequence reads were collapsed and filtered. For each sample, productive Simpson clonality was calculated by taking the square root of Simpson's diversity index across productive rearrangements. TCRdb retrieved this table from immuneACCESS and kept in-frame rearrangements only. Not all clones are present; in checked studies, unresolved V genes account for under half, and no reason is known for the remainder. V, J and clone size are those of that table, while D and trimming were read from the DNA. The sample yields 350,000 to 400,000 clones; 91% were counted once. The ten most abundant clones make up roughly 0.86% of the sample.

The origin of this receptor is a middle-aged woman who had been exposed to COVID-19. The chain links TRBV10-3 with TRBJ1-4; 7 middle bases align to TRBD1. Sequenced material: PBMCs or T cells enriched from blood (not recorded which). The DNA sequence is TGTGCCATCAGGGACAGGATGGGTGAAAAACTGTTTTTT. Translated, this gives CAIRDRMGEKLFF.